Listed below are T cell receptor beta chains from one sample, sequenced in a study of blood T cell repertoires in COVID-19. Assay used: immunoSEQ multiplex PCR; TCRdb lists only in-frame clones, some missing. This sample yields about 130,000 clones, of which roughly 84% are seen a single time; under 15% belongs to the top ten. Sample: peripheral blood. Receptor source: a woman aged 30 to 39 who had recovered from COVID-19. Each CDR3 is given with its conserved first and last residue. D genes are given only for firm matches. Not all rows give a size; the values are once, few, many and, for expanded clones, a class.

cdr3_aa cdr3_nt j_call v_call clone_size d_call
CASSQEGSGRVSYNEQFF TGTGCCAGCAGCCAAGAGGGTAGCGGGAGAGTATCCTACAATGAGCAGTTCTTC TRBJ2-1 TRBV3-1/TRBV3-2 . TRBD2
CASSSTGVRYEQYF TGTGCCAGCTCATCGACAGGGGTACGCTACGAGCAGTACTTC TRBJ2-7 TRBV18 . TRBD1
CASSSPRDSAAEAFF TGTGCCAGCAGTTCCCCTCGGGACAGTGCCGCGGAAGCTTTCTTT TRBJ1-1 TRBV6-5 many TRBD1
CSVELSSGNTIYF TGCAGCGTTGAGCTGAGCTCTGGAAACACCATATATTTT TRBJ1-3 TRBV29-1 . .
CASSDGQGNYGYTF TGTGCCAGCAGCGACGGACAGGGCAACTATGGCTACACCTTC TRBJ1-2 TRBV7-3 . TRBD1
CASTQIQTGFRLGELFF TGTGCCAGCACCCAGATCCAGACAGGATTTAGGTTGGGGGAGCTGTTTTTT TRBJ2-2 TRBV19 . .
CASSLVLADEQFF TGTGCCAGCAGTTTAGTACTAGCCGATGAGCAGTTCTTC TRBJ2-1 TRBV12-3/TRBV12-4 once .
CASSLEDMEWYKNTGELFF TGTGCCAGCAGCTTGGAGGACATGGAGTGGTACAAGAACACCGGGGAGCTGTTTTTT TRBJ2-2 TRBV5-5 . .
CASSLGGLATRTSYEQYF TGTGCCAGCAGCTTAGGGGGACTAGCGACCAGAACTTCCTACGAGCAGTACTTC TRBJ2-7 TRBV7-9 . TRBD2
CASSDGLGATYEQYF TGTGCCAGCAGTGACGGTTTGGGGGCAACCTACGAGCAGTACTTC TRBJ2-7 TRBV6-1 . .
CASSPPGLAGVNEQFF TGTGCCAGCTCACCACCGGGACTAGCGGGAGTCAATGAGCAGTTCTTC TRBJ2-1 TRBV18 . TRBD2
CSARRADEQFF TGCAGTGCTAGGCGGGCGGATGAGCAGTTCTTC TRBJ2-1 TRBV20-1 . .
CASSEKSSYNEQFF TGTGCCAGCAGCGAGAAGAGCTCCTACAATGAGCAGTTCTTC TRBJ2-1 TRBV9 once .
CASSLARGQTAFF TGTGCCAGCAGCTTAGCCAGGGGACAGACAGCTTTCTTT TRBJ1-1 TRBV7-2 few TRBD1
CASSFTGRKGQPQHF TGTGCCAGCAGTTTTACAGGGCGGAAGGGGCAGCCCCAGCATTTT TRBJ1-5 TRBV28 . .
CASSRTAGNTIYF TGTGCCAGCAGCCGGACAGCCGGAAACACCATATATTTT TRBJ1-3 TRBV5-6 . .
CASSLDLQGLSPLHF TGTGCCAGCAGCTTAGACCTCCAGGGATTATCACCCCTCCACTTT TRBJ1-6 TRBV7-2 few .
CASSARGRVAGNTIYF TGTGCCAGCAGCGCAAGGGGCAGGGTAGCTGGAAACACCATATATTTT TRBJ1-3 TRBV21-1 . .
CASSPSRDTLGPEAFF TGTGCCAGCAGCCCTTCCCGGGACACCCTTGGACCTGAAGCTTTCTTT TRBJ1-1 TRBV3-1/TRBV3-2 . .
CASSLRQGWQRGRGEQFF TGTGCCAGCAGCCTCAGACAGGGGTGGCAGCGAGGGCGGGGTGAGCAGTTCTTC TRBJ2-1 TRBV5-6 . TRBD1
CASADSNQPQHF TGTGCCAGCGCGGATAGCAATCAGCCCCAGCATTTT TRBJ1-5 TRBV2 few .
CSASISGTEAFF TGCAGTGCTAGTATCAGTGGCACTGAAGCTTTCTTT TRBJ1-1 TRBV20-1 . .
CASSPSGNEQFF TGTGCCAGCAGCCCCAGCGGCAATGAGCAGTTCTTC TRBJ2-1 TRBV9 . .
CASAGQIYGYTF TGTGCCAGCGCCGGACAGATCTATGGCTACACCTTC TRBJ1-2 TRBV9 few .
CASSQDRGTLTNYGYTF TGTGCCAGCAGCCAAGATCGGGGGACCTTGACTAACTATGGCTACACCTTC TRBJ1-2 TRBV14 . .
CASSQDWAETYEQYF TGCGCCAGCAGCCAAGATTGGGCAGAAACCTACGAGCAGTACTTC TRBJ2-7 TRBV4-1 . .
CSVVTGANTEAFF TGCAGCGTCGTAACAGGGGCGAACACTGAAGCTTTCTTT TRBJ1-1 TRBV29-1 . TRBD1
CASSQDRPLTEAFF TGTGCCAGCAGCCAAGACAGGCCACTCACTGAAGCTTTCTTT TRBJ1-1 TRBV14 . .
CASSLLYRAAINTIYF TGTGCCAGCAGCTTACTGTACAGGGCGGCAATAAACACCATATATTTT TRBJ1-3 TRBV7-8 . .
CSVESMWAEGYNEQFF TGCAGCGTTGAATCGATGTGGGCGGAGGGCTACAATGAGCAGTTCTTC TRBJ2-1 TRBV29-1 . .
CASSLRTGNNSPLHF TGTGCCAGCAGCTTGAGGACAGGGAACAATTCACCCCTCCACTTT TRBJ1-6 TRBV5-8 . TRBD1
CASSPQRVSSTDTQYF TGTGCCAGCTCACCCCAGCGGGTTTCTAGCACAGATACGCAGTATTTT TRBJ2-3 TRBV18 . .
CASSLHEGRFGTEAFF TGCGCCAGCAGCTTGCACGAGGGCCGCTTTGGGACTGAAGCTTTCTTT TRBJ1-1 TRBV5-1 once .
CSVEGTGGSYNEQFF TGCAGCGTTGAAGGGACGGGGGGTTCCTACAATGAGCAGTTCTTC TRBJ2-1 TRBV29-1 . TRBD2
CSVELSGRGGHTIYF TGCAGCGTTGAACTTTCCGGCAGGGGTGGACACACCATATATTTT TRBJ1-3 TRBV29-1 . .
CASSFAFDRSSTQYF TGTGCCAGCAGCTTTGCCTTTGACAGAAGTTCGACCCAGTACTTC TRBJ2-5 TRBV12-1 . .
CASSASQGAGNTIYF TGCGCCAGCAGCGCATCACAGGGGGCTGGAAACACCATATATTTT TRBJ1-3 TRBV5-1 . TRBD1
CASSSAGGEANTEAFF TGTGCCAGCAGCTCAGCCGGCGGGGAGGCGAACACTGAAGCTTTCTTT TRBJ1-1 TRBV11-2 . .
CASSFRQGGMAIDGYTF TGTGCCAGCAGCTTCCGACAGGGGGGTATGGCCATAGATGGCTACACCTTC TRBJ1-2 TRBV7-9 . TRBD1
CASSLKFSGYNEQFF TGTGCCAGCAGCTTAAAATTCTCGGGTTACAATGAGCAGTTCTTC TRBJ2-1 TRBV11-3 . .
CASSEVSSGYEQYF TGTGCCAGCAGTGAAGTTTCTAGCGGTTACGAGCAGTACTTC TRBJ2-7 TRBV6-1 . TRBD2
CASSRQGANTEAFF TGTGCCAGCAGCAGACAGGGGGCGAACACTGAAGCTTTCTTT TRBJ1-1 TRBV6-5 . TRBD1
CASSSGRTGSYEQYF TGTGCCAGCAGCTCCGGAAGGACAGGGAGCTACGAGCAGTACTTC TRBJ2-7 TRBV13 . TRBD1
CASSFQRTYRAQETQYF TGTGCCAGCAGTTTCCAACGGACCTACAGGGCGCAAGAGACCCAGTACTTC TRBJ2-5 TRBV7-9 once .
CASSQVTGAAGASNVLTF TGCGCCAGCAGCCAAGTTACGGGCGCAGCAGGGGCCTCCAACGTCCTGACTTTC TRBJ2-6 TRBV4-1 . .
CASSGAPSSYNSPLHF TGTGCCAGCAGTGGGGCCCCGAGCTCCTATAATTCACCCCTCCACTTT TRBJ1-6 TRBV2 few .
CASSIAGTGDGYTF TGTGCCAGTAGTATCGCCGGGACAGGGGATGGCTACACCTTC TRBJ1-2 TRBV19 . TRBD1
CASSPRASADYEQYF TGTGCCAGCTCACCCCGAGCTAGCGCGGACTACGAGCAGTACTTC TRBJ2-7 TRBV18 . .
CASRDPGGRGYTF TGTGCCAGCAGGGACCCGGGAGGTAGGGGCTACACCTTC TRBJ1-2 TRBV6-5 . .
CASSEVGTGSYGYTF TGTGCCAGCAGTGAAGTAGGGACAGGGTCGTATGGCTACACCTTC TRBJ1-2 TRBV2 . TRBD1
CASIPGEGQSSYEQYF TGTGCCAGCATCCCAGGGGAGGGACAAAGCTCCTACGAGCAGTACTTC TRBJ2-7 TRBV25-1 . .
CASSQGVAGRNEQFF TGCGCCAGCAGCCAAGGAGTAGCGGGGAGGAATGAGCAGTTCTTC TRBJ2-1 TRBV4-1 . TRBD2
CATSRGGGQETQYF TGTGCCACCAGCCGAGGGGGCGGCCAAGAGACCCAGTACTTC TRBJ2-5 TRBV15 . TRBD1
CASSPPGLAGGQNEQFF TGTGCCAGCAGTCCCCCAGGACTAGCGGGAGGGCAGAATGAGCAGTTCTTC TRBJ2-1 TRBV27 . TRBD2